Shown below are 20 T cell receptor beta chains from a single sample sequenced in a study of shared clonotypes between healthy human individuals. The data were produced by immunoSEQ multiplex PCR, yet TCRdb's version contains in-frame clones alone and is incomplete. The sample consists of roughly 1.5 million clones, 95% to 99% of them appearing once. Sequencing was done on a sample of naive CD4+ T cells sorted from blood. Subset noted: CD45RA+ positively selected. These receptors were collected from a man aged 25-45 years in good health.

The CDR3 region is CASSPEANTGELFF. The CDR3 nucleotides read TGTGCCAGCAGTCCGGAGGCGAACACCGGGGAGCTGTTTTTT. The chain has TRBV19 and TRBJ2-2; D perhaps matches TRBD2 (5 bases). V lost 9 bases, J lost 0 bases, and 11 bases lay in between. CDR1 and CDR2 from the germline V gene are LNHDA and SQIVND (reference sequence). CDR3 length: 14 amino acids.

The chain uses TRBV11-2 and TRBJ1-4; a weak D match, TRBD1 (5 bases). V was trimmed by 6 bases and J by 10 bases, leaving 12 bases between them. The CDR3 is 12 amino acids. Germline V gene lookup returns CDR1 SGHAT and CDR2 FQNNGV. The CDR3 here is CASSSQGSKLFF. DNA of the CDR3: TGTGCCAGCAGTTCCCAGGGCTCAAAACTGTTTTTT.

The rearrangement joins TRBV19 to TRBJ2-3, with TRBD2 as a possible D gene (5 bases). The CDR3 totals 17 residues. Trimming left V 2 bases short and J 1 base short, with 16 bases between. CDR1 and CDR2 (germline): LNHDA, SQIVND (reference sequence). The CDR3 protein is CASSISSGSLGTDTQYF. CDR3 sequence (DNA): TGTGCCAGTAGTATATCTTCGGGATCTCTAGGCACAGATACGCAGTATTTT.

V is TRBV13 and J is TRBJ2-5, with TRBD2 identical over 8 bases. CDR3 length: 14 residues. V gave up 5 bases and J gave up 5 bases; unmatched junction bases: 7. The germline CDR1 and CDR2 sequences are PRHDT and FYEKMQ (reference sequence). The CDR3 loop reads CASSVAGPGETQYF. The CDR3 DNA reads as TGTGCCAGCAGCGTAGCGGGGCCTGGGGAGACCCAGTACTTC.

The V call is TRBV29-1, the J call TRBJ2-5, with 9 nucleotides matching TRBD1. In germline, CDR1 is SQVTM, CDR2 ANQGSEA. The CDR3 spans 13 residues. The junction had 5 bases not matched to a gene; V was cut back by 6 bases and J by 3 bases. The CDR3 DNA is TGCAGCGTGGGACGGACAGGGGAAGAGACCCAGTACTTC. Amino acid sequence: CSVGRTGEETQYF.

The J gene is TRBJ1-4, the V gene TRBV7-6; possibly TRBD1 for D (6 bases). This CDR3 region has 17 residues. Germline CDR1 is SGHVS and CDR2 is FNYEAQ. V was cut by 1 base and J by 0 bases, with 12 bases left in between. DNA for the CDR3: TGTGCCAGCAGCTTAGGGAACAGGGTCCCAACTAATGAAAAACTGTTTTTT. Its translation is CASSLGNRVPTNEKLFF.

The chain joins TRBV5-4 to TRBJ1-1, with unresolved D. Trimming took 0 bases from V and 0 from J, leaving 9 bases between them. The CDR3 runs to 15 residues. Germline V gene sequence: CDR1 SGHNT, CDR2 YYREEE (reference sequence). DNA of the CDR3: TGTGCCAGCAGCTTGGTCACGGGAATGAACACTGAAGCTTTCTTT. Translated, it gives CASSLVTGMNTEAFF.

This chain connects TRBV14 to TRBJ2-1; the D gene is possibly TRBD1 (5 bases). V was trimmed by 0 bases and J by 4 bases, leaving 10 bases between them. The germline V gene encodes CDR1 SGHDN and CDR2 FVKESK. CDR3 size: 15 residues. The CDR3, as DNA: TGTGCCAGCAGCCAAGAAACAGGTCCTTACAATGAGCAGTTCTTC. Protein: CASSQETGPYNEQFF.

The chain uses TRBV7-2 and TRBJ2-7; D may correspond to TRBD1 or TRBD2 (5 bases each). This CDR3 is built from 13 residues. The V and J ends lost 5 bases and 7 bases respectively, with 15 bases between them. The germline V gene encodes CDR1 SGHTA and CDR2 FQGNSA. CDR3 protein: CASSPTWGKEQYF. The CDR3 bases are TGTGCCAGCAGCCCTACGTGGGGGAAAGAGCAGTACTTC.

CDR3 in amino acids: CASTTGLSQPQHF. The CDR3 DNA sequence: TGTGCCAGCACCACGGGCTTAAGTCAGCCCCAGCATTTT. The chain recombines TRBV2 with TRBJ1-5, with D hard to call. Trimming removed 7 bases at V and 6 bases at J, with 13 bases between. CDR3 length: 13 amino acids. CDR1 is SNHLY, CDR2 FYNNEI, per germline. The complete variable domain, with remaining parts taken from reference TRBV2 and TRBJ1-5, reads EPEVTQTPSHQVTQMGQEVILRCVPISNHLYFYWYRQILGQKVEFLVSFYNNEISEKSEIFDDQFSVERPDGSNFTLKIRSTKLEDSAMYFCASTTGLSQPQHFGDGTRLSIL.

The gene calls are TRBV18 and TRBJ2-3; TRBD2 agrees at 10 bases. CDR1 and CDR2 (germline): KGHSH, LQKENI. Trimming removed 2 bases from V and 6 bases from J; junction bases left unmatched: 8. The CDR3 spans 16 residues. CDR3 DNA: TGTGCCAGCTCACCAGTAGCGGGAGGCCGCCCCGATACGCAGTATTTT. Its translation: CASSPVAGGRPDTQYF.

The V gene is TRBV7-2, the J gene TRBJ1-2; perhaps TRBD1 as D (6 bases). Trimming took off 1 base at V and 4 bases at J, with 16 bases between the two ends. There are 16 residues in the CDR3. Per germline, CDR1 SGHTA and CDR2 FQGNSA. The CDR3 coding sequence is TGTGCCAGCAGCTTAGTAGGGGGGGCCCTCGCCTATGGCTACACCTTC. This encodes CASSLVGGALAYGYTF.

This clone was counted a single time. V gene TRBV19 combines with J gene TRBJ2-1, with 8 bases aligning to TRBD2. Unmatched junction bases numbered 6, after V lost 7 bases and J lost 4 bases. The CDR3 consists of 14 residues. The germline V gene has CDR1 LNHDA and CDR2 SQIVND (reference sequence). The CDR3: CASTDSGKYNEQFF. Here the CDR3 DNA reads TGTGCCAGTACCGATAGCGGGAAATACAATGAGCAGTTCTTC.

This chain uses TRBV2 with TRBJ2-7; no firm D call. V shed 2 bases and J shed 12 bases, with 11 bases lying between them. This CDR3 is built from 11 residues. CDR1 and CDR2 (germline): SNHLY, FYNNEI. The CDR3 coding sequence is TGTGCCAGCAGTGAAAATACGGTCCCGTACTTC. Translating it yields CASSENTVPYF. The variable domain in full, with the rest retrieved from reference TRBV2 and TRBJ2-7, is EPEVTQTPSHQVTQMGQEVILRCVPISNHLYFYWYRQILGQKVEFLVSFYNNEISEKSEIFDDQFSVERPDGSNFTLKIRSTKLEDSAMYFCASSENTVPYFGPGTRLTVT.

V gene TRBV18 combines with J gene TRBJ1-3; D is uncertain. Germline lookup yields CDR1 KGHSH and CDR2 LQKENI. The CDR3 extends over 16 amino acids. Trimming removed 2 bases from V and 3 bases from J, with 14 bases in between. The CDR3 loop reads CASSPNGQASGNTIYF. The CDR3 nucleotides are TGTGCCAGCTCACCAAATGGTCAGGCGAGTGGAAACACCATATATTTT.

V gene TRBV2 combines with J gene TRBJ2-5; 11 bases are shared with TRBD1. Germline V CDR1 and CDR2: SNHLY, FYNNEI. The trim removed 4 bases at V and 7 bases at J, leaving 5 bases unmatched. This CDR3 contains 14 residues. Here the CDR3 DNA reads TGTGCCAGCAGTGCTGGACAGGGGGCTCGGACCCAGTACTTC. Amino acid sequence: CASSAGQGARTQYF.

This sequence joins TRBV28 and TRBJ2-3; 11 nucleotides match TRBD2. J gave up 2 bases and V 5 bases, and 6 bases lay outside the gene matches. This CDR3 has 16 residues. CDR1 is MDHEN and CDR2 is SYDVKM in the germline V gene. CDR3 coding DNA: TGTGCCAGCAGTCCGGGGACTAGCGGATACACAGATACGCAGTATTTT. Protein product: CASSPGTSGYTDTQYF.

The rearrangement uses TRBV28 and TRBJ2-7; no reliable D call. V was cut by 2 bases and J by 2 bases, with 7 bases left in between. The germline CDR1 and CDR2 sequences are MDHEN and SYDVKM. The CDR3 totals 13 residues. DNA of the CDR3: TGTGCCAGCAGTTTAGCGCAGACCTACGAGCAGTACTTC. Its protein is CASSLAQTYEQYF.

Worth noting for this clone: This CDR3 is also generated by other DNA sequences in the sample. The J gene is TRBJ2-7, the V gene TRBV10-3; 9 bases line up with TRBD2. The germline V gene encodes CDR1 ENHRY and CDR2 SYGVKD. CDR3 length equals 14 residues. J lost 4 bases, V lost 2 bases, and 3 bases had no gene match. The CDR3 bases are TGTGCCATCAGTGAGAGCGGGGGGCGGTACGAGCAGTACTTC. Protein: CAISESGGRYEQYF.

The chain employs TRBV27 and TRBJ2-7, with TRBD1 matching over 10 bases. With 2 bases clipped from V and 5 bases from J, the junction kept 3 bases outside the gene matches. The germline V gene has CDR1 MNHEY and CDR2 SMNVEV (reference sequence). There are 14 residues in the CDR3. In DNA, the CDR3 is TGTGCCAGCAGTTTACGGACAGGGGGAGACGAGCAGTACTTC. Translation gives CASSLRTGGDEQYF.